The rows below give T cell receptor beta chains drawn from one sample of a study of relationships among human T cell subsets. TCRdb used MiXCR to reprocess the multiplex PCR reads, holding one entry per CDR3 protein. Of 4,500 to 5,000 distinct CDR3 sequences in the sample, approximately 80% are singletons; the top ten hold about 30%. The source material was total T cells sorted from blood. These receptors originate from a man aged 35-49 years in good health. Both conserved end residues are part of each CDR3. The order of the fields is V gene, clone size, D gene, J gene, CDR3 protein, CDR3 DNA. The D gene is left open where the match is weak. Clone sizes are given selectively: once, few, many, or a class where the clone is expanded.

v_gene: TRBV10-3
abundance: -
d_gene: TRBD1
j_gene: TRBJ1-5
CDR3aa: CAISKDRVNQPQHF
CDR3nt: TGTGCCATCAGTAAAGACAGGGTTAATCAGCCCCAGCATTTT

v_gene: TRBV2
abundance: -
d_gene: -
j_gene: TRBJ2-7
CDR3aa: CASTRPPKEQYF
CDR3nt: TGTGCCAGCACCAGGCCGCCTAAAGAGCAGTACTTC

v_gene: TRBV4-1
abundance: -
d_gene: TRBD1
j_gene: TRBJ1-1
CDR3aa: CASSRGQGEAFF
CDR3nt: TGCGCCAGCAGCCGCGGACAGGGCGAAGCTTTCTTT

v_gene: TRBV7-9
abundance: -
d_gene: -
j_gene: TRBJ2-5
CDR3aa: CASSFGGSETQYF
CDR3nt: TGTGCCAGCAGCTTCGGAGGCTCTGAGACCCAGTACTTC

v_gene: TRBV20-1
abundance: -
d_gene: -
j_gene: TRBJ1-3
CDR3aa: CSAMGPLGGNTIYF
CDR3nt: TGCAGTGCTATGGGACCGCTCGGGGGAAACACCATATATTTT

v_gene: TRBV5-1
abundance: -
d_gene: -
j_gene: TRBJ2-5
CDR3aa: CASSQREETQYF
CDR3nt: TGCGCCAGCAGCCAGCGGGAAGAGACCCAGTACTTC

v_gene: TRBV7-6
abundance: -
d_gene: TRBD2
j_gene: TRBJ2-1
CDR3aa: CASSPQGTSGANEQFF
CDR3nt: TGTGCCAGCAGCCCACAGGGGACTAGCGGGGCCAATGAGCAGTTCTTC

v_gene: TRBV7-9
abundance: -
d_gene: -
j_gene: TRBJ2-3
CDR3aa: CASISQGLGTDTQYF
CDR3nt: TGTGCCAGCATAAGTCAGGGACTTGGCACAGATACGCAGTATTTT

v_gene: TRBV23-1
abundance: -
d_gene: -
j_gene: TRBJ1-5
CDR3aa: CASTPSRRAVGQPQHF
CDR3nt: TGCGCCAGCACCCCCTCGCGGAGGGCGGTGGGTCAGCCCCAGCATTTT

v_gene: TRBV10-1
abundance: -
d_gene: -
j_gene: TRBJ2-3
CDR3aa: CASSEGRPDTQYF
CDR3nt: TGCGCCAGCAGTGAGGGCAGACCAGATACGCAGTATTTT

v_gene: TRBV5-8
abundance: few
d_gene: -
j_gene: TRBJ2-7
CDR3aa: CASRRMGATYEQYF
CDR3nt: TGTGCCAGCAGGCGGATGGGGGCCACTTACGAGCAGTACTTC

v_gene: TRBV29-1
abundance: -
d_gene: TRBD1
j_gene: TRBJ2-1
CDR3aa: CSVELRTGNEQFF
CDR3nt: TGCAGCGTTGAGCTTAGGACAGGGAATGAGCAGTTCTTC

v_gene: TRBV11-2
abundance: -
d_gene: -
j_gene: TRBJ2-5
CDR3aa: CASSPRQAGETQYF
CDR3nt: TGTGCCAGCAGCCCCCGGCAGGCTGGAGAGACCCAGTACTTC

v_gene: TRBV6-5
abundance: -
d_gene: TRBD1
j_gene: TRBJ2-7
CDR3aa: CATFGQESYEQYF
CDR3nt: TGTGCCACCTTCGGACAGGAGTCCTACGAGCAGTACTTC

v_gene: TRBV5-4
abundance: -
d_gene: -
j_gene: TRBJ1-2
CDR3aa: CASSWSQANYGYTF
CDR3nt: TGCGCCAGCAGCTGGTCTCAGGCTAACTATGGCTACACCTTC

v_gene: TRBV28
abundance: -
d_gene: -
j_gene: TRBJ2-5
CDR3aa: CASSRFDMIQETQYF
CDR3nt: TGTGCCAGCAGCAGATTCGACATGATCCAAGAGACCCAGTACTTC

v_gene: TRBV28
abundance: -
d_gene: TRBD2
j_gene: TRBJ2-1
CDR3aa: CASGMTSGRANEQFF
CDR3nt: TGTGCCAGCGGAATGACTAGCGGGAGGGCTAATGAGCAGTTCTTC

v_gene: TRBV10-3
abundance: -
d_gene: -
j_gene: TRBJ1-6
CDR3aa: CAIKGGTSSPLHF
CDR3nt: TGTGCCATCAAGGGGGGGACCTCTTCACCCCTCCACTTT

v_gene: TRBV2
abundance: -
d_gene: TRBD2
j_gene: TRBJ2-7
CDR3aa: CASSDLAATYEQYF
CDR3nt: TGTGCCAGCAGTGATCTAGCGGCCACCTACGAGCAGTACTTC

v_gene: TRBV10-3
abundance: -
d_gene: -
j_gene: TRBJ1-1
CDR3aa: CAISQIGGTEAFF
CDR3nt: TGTGCCATCAGCCAAATAGGTGGGACTGAAGCTTTCTTT

v_gene: TRBV29-1
abundance: few
d_gene: -
j_gene: TRBJ2-7
CDR3aa: CSVEGFGVTGEQYF
CDR3nt: TGCAGCGTTGAAGGGTTCGGCGTAACGGGTGAGCAGTACTTC

v_gene: TRBV5-1
abundance: few
d_gene: TRBD1
j_gene: TRBJ2-7
CDR3aa: CASSWLTGAGDEQYF
CDR3nt: TGCGCCAGCAGCTGGCTGACAGGGGCTGGCGACGAGCAGTACTTC

v_gene: TRBV12-3/TRBV12-4
abundance: -
d_gene: -
j_gene: TRBJ2-3
CDR3aa: CASSFSTPDTQYF
CDR3nt: TGTGCCAGCAGTTTCAGCACCCCAGATACGCAGTATTTT

v_gene: TRBV12-3/TRBV12-4
abundance: -
d_gene: TRBD2
j_gene: TRBJ2-1
CDR3aa: CASSFGRGGAGEQFF
CDR3nt: TGTGCCAGCAGTTTCGGTCGGGGAGGGGCTGGTGAGCAGTTCTTC

v_gene: TRBV11-3
abundance: few
d_gene: -
j_gene: TRBJ2-1
CDR3aa: CASSLVHSVNNEQFF
CDR3nt: TGTGCCAGCAGCTTAGTTCATAGCGTGAACAATGAGCAGTTCTTC

v_gene: TRBV28
abundance: -
d_gene: TRBD1
j_gene: TRBJ1-4
CDR3aa: CASTRDRNEKLFF
CDR3nt: TGTGCCAGCACTCGGGACAGAAATGAAAAACTGTTTTTT

v_gene: TRBV6-6
abundance: -
d_gene: -
j_gene: TRBJ2-7
CDR3aa: CASTSGRPGISYEQYF
CDR3nt: TGTGCCAGCACCTCCGGCCGACCAGGCATATCTTACGAGCAGTACTTC

v_gene: TRBV12-5
abundance: -
d_gene: -
j_gene: TRBJ1-1
CDR3aa: CASGWDGGGAEAFF
CDR3nt: TGTGCTAGTGGTTGGGACGGTGGGGGCGCTGAAGCTTTCTTT

v_gene: TRBV27
abundance: -
d_gene: TRBD2
j_gene: TRBJ2-7
CDR3aa: CASSLLAVDEQYF
CDR3nt: TGTGCCAGCAGTTTACTAGCGGTAGACGAGCAGTACTTC

v_gene: TRBV5-4
abundance: -
d_gene: -
j_gene: TRBJ1-1
CDR3aa: CASRLTRGAGTTEAFF
CDR3nt: TGCGCCAGCAGGCTGACGCGAGGGGCGGGAACCACTGAAGCTTTCTTT

v_gene: TRBV20-1
abundance: -
d_gene: -
j_gene: TRBJ1-1
CDR3aa: CSVISMNTEAFF
CDR3nt: TGCAGTGTTATCTCGATGAACACTGAAGCTTTCTTT

v_gene: TRBV20-1
abundance: few
d_gene: -
j_gene: TRBJ1-6
CDR3aa: CSARSPGNYNSPLHF
CDR3nt: TGCAGTGCTAGATCCCCAGGGAATTATAATTCACCCCTCCACTTT

v_gene: TRBV7-9
abundance: -
d_gene: TRBD1
j_gene: TRBJ1-6
CDR3aa: CASSGRTGLDSPLHF
CDR3nt: TGTGCCAGCAGCGGACGGACAGGGTTAGATTCACCCCTCCACTTT

v_gene: TRBV6-6
abundance: -
d_gene: TRBD1
j_gene: TRBJ1-2
CDR3aa: CASRIQGVTNYGYTF
CDR3nt: TGTGCCAGCAGGATTCAGGGGGTTACTAACTATGGCTACACCTTC

v_gene: TRBV6-6
abundance: -
d_gene: -
j_gene: TRBJ2-2
CDR3aa: CASSYGRANTGELFF
CDR3nt: TGTGCCAGCAGTTACGGCAGAGCGAACACCGGGGAGCTGTTTTTT

v_gene: TRBV10-2
abundance: -
d_gene: -
j_gene: TRBJ1-4
CDR3aa: CASSYSRGTDIHF
CDR3nt: TGTGCCAGCAGTTACTCACGGGGGACGGACATCCATTTT

v_gene: TRBV11-2
abundance: -
d_gene: TRBD2
j_gene: TRBJ2-7
CDR3aa: CASSRTSGGQSYEQYF
CDR3nt: TGTGCCAGCAGCCGGACTAGCGGGGGCCAATCCTACGAGCAGTACTTC

v_gene: TRBV28
abundance: -
d_gene: -
j_gene: TRBJ1-2
CDR3aa: CASSPRSGRLYGYTF
CDR3nt: TGTGCCAGCAGTCCCCGTTCAGGGCGCCTCTATGGCTACACCTTC

v_gene: TRBV29-1
abundance: -
d_gene: -
j_gene: TRBJ2-7
CDR3aa: CSGTVSYEQYF
CDR3nt: TGCAGCGGGACAGTATCCTACGAGCAGTACTTC

v_gene: TRBV11-2
abundance: -
d_gene: -
j_gene: TRBJ1-5
CDR3aa: CASSHGRSEWTQHF
CDR3nt: TGTGCCAGCAGCCATGGACGGAGCGAATGGACCCAGCATTTT

v_gene: TRBV21-1
abundance: -
d_gene: -
j_gene: TRBJ2-7
CDR3aa: CASTPPGTHW
CDR3nt: TGTGCCAGCACCCCACCAGGTACCCACTGG

v_gene: TRBV2
abundance: -
d_gene: TRBD1
j_gene: TRBJ1-2
CDR3aa: CASSGTGAFYGYTF
CDR3nt: TGTGCCAGCAGTGGGACAGGGGCGTTCTATGGCTACACCTTC

v_gene: TRBV5-6
abundance: -
d_gene: -
j_gene: TRBJ1-6
CDR3aa: CASSLVWSPLHF
CDR3nt: TGTGCCAGCAGCTTGGTGTGGTCACCCCTCCACTTT

v_gene: TRBV6-1
abundance: -
d_gene: -
j_gene: TRBJ1-2
CDR3aa: CASRQTYGYTF
CDR3nt: TGTGCCAGCAGACAGACCTATGGCTACACCTTC

v_gene: TRBV11-2
abundance: -
d_gene: -
j_gene: TRBJ2-3
CDR3aa: CASSLGTPGTDTQYF
CDR3nt: TGTGCCAGCAGCCTGGGGACTCCGGGCACAGATACGCAGTATTTT

v_gene: TRBV12-3/TRBV12-4
abundance: -
d_gene: TRBD2
j_gene: TRBJ2-3
CDR3aa: CASSFAGGRPDTQYF
CDR3nt: TGTGCCAGCAGTTTTGCGGGAGGGAGGCCAGATACGCAGTATTTT

v_gene: TRBV19
abundance: -
d_gene: -
j_gene: TRBJ2-6
CDR3aa: CASSRDGGANVLTF
CDR3nt: TGTGCCAGTAGTAGGGACGGTGGGGCCAACGTCCTGACTTTC

v_gene: TRBV5-1
abundance: -
d_gene: TRBD2
j_gene: TRBJ2-1
CDR3aa: CASSPSGSSRNEQFF
CDR3nt: TGCGCCAGCAGCCCTAGCGGGAGTAGTCGCAATGAGCAGTTCTTC

v_gene: TRBV6-5
abundance: -
d_gene: TRBD2
j_gene: TRBJ2-5
CDR3aa: CASNTGLAEETQYF
CDR3nt: TGTGCCAGCAACACAGGACTAGCGGAAGAGACCCAGTACTTC

v_gene: TRBV19
abundance: -
d_gene: -
j_gene: TRBJ1-1
CDR3aa: CASSGAGTRAFF
CDR3nt: TGTGCCAGTAGTGGGGCCGGGACCCGAGCTTTCTTT

v_gene: TRBV7-8
abundance: -
d_gene: -
j_gene: TRBJ2-7
CDR3aa: CASSLRVSYEQYF
CDR3nt: TGTGCCAGCAGCCTAAGGGTCTCCTACGAGCAGTACTTC